This T cell receptor beta chain was identified during a study of blood T cell repertoires in COVID-19. Study context: The United States, Italy and Spain were the sources of the acute and convalescent COVID-19 samples.

Some clones are missing from TCRdb's copy, which holds only in-frame ones; the method was immunoSEQ multiplex PCR. The table has just over 300,000 clones, roughly 90% seen once; the top ten hold 1.5% to 2%. The CDR3 extends over 13 amino acids. Germline V gene data show CDR1 as LNHDA and CDR2 as SQIVND (reference sequence). V was cut by 9 bases and J by 5 bases, with 14 bases left in between. Sequencing was carried out using peripheral blood. This receptor was obtained from a woman aged 25 to 39 with COVID-19, enrolled during active disease. The chain combines TRBV19 with TRBJ1-5, with D maybe TRBD1 (5 bases). Here the CDR3 reads CASQDKGYQPQHF. The CDR3 DNA reads TGTGCCAGCCAGGACAAGGGTTATCAGCCCCAGCATTTT.